The 28 T cell receptor beta chains in this list originate from one sample, sequenced in a study of regulatory T cells. Their antigen targets remain unknown. Primers: 52 TRBV forward and 13 TRBJ reverse. Profiling relied on immunoSEQ multiplex PCR, and the TCRdb table lists in-frame clones only, not all of them. Of almost 30,000 clones listed, around 93% are singletons. Whole-study findings and limits: Hydrophobic residues at CDR3 positions 6 and 7 were enriched in conventional CD4+ T cells of CD3G-deficient patients.

The sequenced sample was conventional CD4+ T cells sorted from blood. These receptor sequences come from a person aged 18 to 29 with CD3G deficiency.

The chain combines TRBV18 with TRBJ1-2; 8 nucleotides agree with TRBD1. This CDR3 spans 13 amino acids. Trimming took 3 bases from V and 5 from J; bases not matched to a gene: 2. CDR1 is KGHSH, CDR2 LQKENI, per germline. The CDR3 sequence is CASSPRTGYGYTF. The CDR3 coding sequence is TGTGCCAGCTCACCCCGGACAGGGTATGGCTACACCTTC.

J is TRBJ2-3 and V is TRBV5-1, with 8 positions matching TRBD1. Germline CDR1 is SGHRS and CDR2 is YFSETQ. CDR3 length: 15 residues. The junction had 6 bases not matched to a gene; V was cut back by 2 bases and J by 4 bases. CDR3 coding DNA: TGCGCCAGCAGCTTAGGACAGGGTGGGCCAGATACGCAGTATTTT. Its protein product is CASSLGQGGPDTQYF.

The rearrangement joins TRBV28 to TRBJ2-1; 8 bases line up with TRBD1. The CDR3 is 15 residues long. Germline V gene sequence: CDR1 MDHEN, CDR2 SYDVKM. Trimming removed 8 bases from V and 2 bases from J; junction bases left unmatched: 8. CDR3 in DNA: TGTGCCAGCTCACTCCAGACAGGGGCCTACAATGAGCAGTTCTTC. Translation: CASSLQTGAYNEQFF.

The chain combines TRBV28 with TRBJ2-7; tentatively, D is TRBD2 (6 bases). V lost 3 bases and J lost 6, with 9 bases in between. Germline V CDR1 and CDR2: MDHEN, SYDVKM. The CDR3 runs 12 residues. CDR3 amino acids: CASSFGGVEQYF. The CDR3 region has the DNA TGTGCCAGCAGTTTCGGAGGGGTCGAGCAGTACTTC. Based on the CDR3 plus reference TRBV28 and TRBJ2-7, the full variable domain is DVKVTQSSRYLVKRTGEKVFLECVQDMDHENMFWYRQDPGLGLRLIYFSYDVKMKEKGDIPEGYSVSREKKERFSLILESASTNQTSMYLCASSFGGVEQYFGPGTRLTVT.

The chain is built from TRBV19 and TRBJ2-1; tentatively, D is TRBD2 (6 bases). The V gene's germline CDR1 is LNHDA and CDR2 SQIVND (reference sequence). The CDR3 covers 14 residues. Trimming pared 4 bases from V and 4 bases from J, leaving 11 bases between. The CDR3 region is CASSKEGPYNEQFF. The CDR3 DNA is TGTGCCAGTAGTAAGGAGGGGCCATACAATGAGCAGTTCTTC.

The genes are TRBV7-8 and TRBJ2-3; possibly TRBD2 for D (5 bases). In germline, CDR1 is SGHVS, CDR2 FQNEAQ. This CDR3 is 17 amino acids long. V lost 2 bases, J lost 0 bases, and 15 bases lay in between. CDR3 region: CASSLKGSSVSTDTQYF. The DNA for the CDR3 is TGTGCCAGCAGCTTAAAAGGGAGTTCTGTAAGCACAGATACGCAGTATTTT.

The CDR3 loop reads CASSTEGAEGYTF. For the CDR3, the DNA is TGTGCCAGCAGTACCGAGGGGGCTGAGGGCTACACCTTC. V and J are TRBV6-1 and TRBJ1-2; 7 bases agree with TRBD1. Trimming removed 5 bases from V and 8 bases from J; junction bases left unmatched: 8. The CDR3 has 13 residues. Germline assignment: CDR1 MNHNS and CDR2 SASEGT.

J is TRBJ2-3 and V is TRBV7-9, with D perhaps matching TRBD2 (6 bases). The CDR3 covers 16 residues. V was clipped by 3 bases and J by 2 bases, with 15 bases between them. Looked up from germline, CDR1 is SEHNR and CDR2 is FQNEAQ (reference sequence). CDR3 region: CASSFMEGGNTDTQYF. CDR3 DNA sequence: TGTGCCAGCAGCTTCATGGAGGGCGGGAACACAGATACGCAGTATTTT.

Notes on this clone: The junction shows a germline mismatch at one end, possibly a read error. In DNA form, the CDR3 reads TGCGCCAGCACCTTGGGCGGGGGGCCTAACACTGAAGCTTTCTTT. Amino acid sequence: CASTLGGGPNTEAFF. This rearrangement joins TRBV5-1 to TRBJ1-1; maybe TRBD1 (6 bases). This CDR3 is built from 15 residues. CDR1 is SGHRS and CDR2 is YFSETQ in the germline V gene. Complete variable domain (other parts from reference TRBV5-1 and TRBJ1-1): KAGVTQTPRYLIKTRGQQVTLSCSPISGHRSVSWYQQTPGQGLQFLFEYFSETQRNKGNFPGRFSGRQFSNSRSEMNVSTLELGDSALYLCASTLGGGPNTEAFFGQGTRLTVV.

This chain links TRBV7-3 with TRBJ2-7, with 8 bases aligning to TRBD1. The CDR3 covers 14 residues. V was pared by 5 bases and J by 7 bases, with 10 bases of the junction left unmatched. CDR1 SGHTA and CDR2 FQGTGA come from the germline V gene. Here the CDR3 DNA reads TGTGCCAGCAGCCCTGGGACAGGTGTTCGGGAGCAGTACTTC. This codes for CASSPGTGVREQYF.

This clone was recorded only once. The gene calls are TRBV18 and TRBJ2-7, with D possibly matching TRBD2 (6 bases). The V end was cut by 2 bases, the J end by 5 bases, with 16 bases between. CDR1 KGHSH and CDR2 LQKENI come from the germline V gene. CDR3 length: 15 amino acids. DNA of the CDR3: TGTGCCAGCTCACCAGGTGGAGGGAATAGAAACGAGCAGTACTTC. It yields the protein CASSPGGGNRNEQYF.

The chain combines TRBV5-1 with TRBJ2-1, with a tentative D call TRBD2 (6 bases). Germline lookup yields CDR1 SGHRS and CDR2 YFSETQ. V lost 0 bases and J 6 bases, leaving 13 bases between the germline ends. This CDR3 region has 15 residues. The CDR3: CASSLAAGRPNEQFF. CDR3 in DNA: TGCGCCAGCAGCTTGGCCGCCGGGAGACCCAATGAGCAGTTCTTC.

This chain's CDR3 is CASSPPGREETQYF. The CDR3 nucleotides are TGTGCCAGCTCACCACCGGGCAGGGAAGAGACCCAGTACTTC. The chain links TRBV18 to TRBJ2-5; perhaps TRBD1 as D (5 bases). This CDR3 spans 14 amino acids. Germline CDR1 is KGHSH and CDR2 is LQKENI. V was shortened by 0 bases and J by 3 bases, with 8 bases between the two germline ends.

This sequence joins TRBV5-4 and TRBJ1-6; D may be TRBD1 (5 bases). The CDR3 loop spans 13 amino acids. Germline CDR1 is SGHNT and CDR2 is YYREEE (reference sequence). The V gene lost 4 bases and the J gene lost 3 bases, with 5 bases spanning the gap. In nucleotides, the CDR3 is TGTGCCAGCAGCAGGGGCTATAATTCACCCCTCCACTTT. The encoded protein is CASSRGYNSPLHF. The full variable domain, rest sourced from reference TRBV5-4 and TRBJ1-6, is ETGVTQSPTHLIKTRGQQVTLRCSSQSGHNTVSWYQQALGQGPQFIFQYYREEENGRGNFPPRFSGLQFPNYSSELNVNALELDDSALYLCASSRGYNSPLHFGNGTRLTVT.

J is TRBJ2-1 and V is TRBV5-1, with TRBD2 identical over 10 bases. Looked up from germline, CDR1 is SGHRS and CDR2 is YFSETQ. The CDR3 consists of 17 residues. V shed 0 bases, J shed 10 bases, and the junction held 13 bases outside the gene matches. The CDR3 here is CASSLGLGLAGAGEQFF. The CDR3 region has the DNA TGCGCCAGCAGCTTGGGATTGGGGCTAGCGGGAGCAGGGGAGCAGTTCTTC.

The CDR3 loop is CASSDVGGPYGYTF. CDR3 DNA sequence: TGTGCCAGCAGTGATGTGGGTGGGCCCTATGGCTACACCTTC. The V call is TRBV6-1, the J call TRBJ1-2; no definite D call. The CDR3 has 14 residues. Trimming stripped 3 bases from V and 4 bases from J, with 12 bases between. Germline-derived CDR1 and CDR2 are MNHNS and SASEGT.

The CDR3 coding sequence is TGTGCCAGCAGCAGCGGCACGGGGTCCTACAATGAGCAGTTCTTC. As protein: CASSSGTGSYNEQFF. The chain employs TRBV28 and TRBJ2-1, with a possible D match to TRBD2 (5 bases). CDR3 size: 15 residues. Trimming took off 6 bases at V and 1 base at J, with 13 bases between the two ends. Looked up from germline, CDR1 is MDHEN and CDR2 is SYDVKM.

V is TRBV6-1 and J is TRBJ1-1; D not resolved. The V and J ends lost 7 bases and 4 bases respectively, with 16 bases between them. The germline V gene encodes CDR1 MNHNS and CDR2 SASEGT. The CDR3 has 14 amino acids. CDR3 bases: TGTGCCAGCAAGCAGGACGCGTTTGGCACTGAAGCTTTCTTT. Residues: CASKQDAFGTEAFF.

The chain combines TRBV5-1 with TRBJ2-7; D unclear. Between the trimmed V and J ends, which lost 9 bases and 5 bases, there was a span of 27 bases. The CDR3 is 16 amino acids. From germline, CDR1 is SGHRS and CDR2 YFSETQ. In DNA, the CDR3 is TGCGCCACCACGTCCCACAAACGGTCTGGTATAGACGAGCAGTACTTC. Its translation is CATTSHKRSGIDEQYF.

This clone was picked up one time. The V gene is TRBV7-9, the J gene TRBJ2-1, with TRBD1 matching 9 bases. This CDR3 has 14 residues. The V gene's germline CDR1 is SEHNR and CDR2 FQNEAQ (reference sequence). V lost 5 bases, J lost 10 bases, and 9 bases stayed unmatched. The CDR3 DNA reads TGTGCCAGCAGCCCCATCTTCGGGACAGGGGAGCAGTTCTTC. Its protein is CASSPIFGTGEQFF. The full variable domain, with the rest looked up from reference TRBV7-9 and TRBJ2-1, is DTGVSQNPRHKITKRGQNVTFRCDPISEHNRLYWYRQTLGQGPEFLTYFQNEAQLEKSRLLSDRFSAERPKGSFSTLEIQRTEQGDSAMYLCASSPIFGTGEQFFGPGTRLTVL.

The chain is built from TRBV30 and TRBJ2-7; D gene unclear. Germline-derived CDR1 and CDR2 are GTSNPN and SVGIG (reference sequence). The CDR3 is 11 amino acids. V was shortened by 3 bases and J by 1 base, with 4 bases between the two germline ends. CDR3 nucleotide sequence: TGTGCCTGGAGCAGATCCTACGAGCAGTACTTC. Amino acids: CAWSRSYEQYF. The full variable domain, completed using reference TRBV30 and TRBJ2-7, is SQTIHQWPATLVQPVGSPLSLECTVEGTSNPNLYWYRQAAGRGLQLLFYSVGIGQISSEVPQNLSASRPQDRQFILSSKKLLLSDSGFYLCAWSRSYEQYFGPGTRLTVT.

The chain couples TRBV28 to TRBJ2-4; 7 nucleotides line up with TRBD1. The germline V gene has CDR1 MDHEN and CDR2 SYDVKM. The ends lost 4 bases at V and 0 bases at J; junction bases unmatched: 3. The CDR3 contains 15 residues. In nucleotides, the CDR3 is TGTGCCAGCAGTTCTTACAGGGGAGCCAAAAACATTCAGTACTTC. It translates to CASSSYRGAKNIQYF. Drawing the rest from reference TRBV28 and TRBJ2-4, the complete variable domain is DVKVTQSSRYLVKRTGEKVFLECVQDMDHENMFWYRQDPGLGLRLIYFSYDVKMKEKGDIPEGYSVSREKKERFSLILESASTNQTSMYLCASSSYRGAKNIQYFGAGTRLSVL.

This chain links TRBV9 with TRBJ2-7; no clear D. The CDR3 spans 14 residues. Germline V CDR1 and CDR2: SGDLS, YYNGEE. V was pared by 3 bases and J by 0 bases, with 10 bases between. CDR3 in DNA: TGTGCCAGCAGCGAAGGGCCCATCTCCTACGAGCAGTACTTC. Protein sequence: CASSEGPISYEQYF.

This chain connects TRBV6-6 to TRBJ1-5; D is undetermined. The CDR3 loop spans 13 amino acids. Trimming took 6 bases from V and 2 from J, leaving 8 bases between them. Germline values: CDR1 MNHNY, CDR2 SVGAGI (reference sequence). CDR3 bases: TGTGCCAGCAGCGTTGCCCGCAATCAGCCCCAGCATTTT. Translation gives CASSVARNQPQHF.

The rearrangement uses TRBV30 and TRBJ2-5, with D possibly being TRBD1 (6 bases). The germline CDR1 and CDR2 sequences are GTSNPN and SVGIG (reference sequence). The CDR3 is made up of 13 amino acids. With 3 bases removed from V and 5 bases from J, the gap between germline ends came to 13 bases. CDR3 nucleotides: TGTGCCTGGAGCCGGACAGCAGGCGAGACCCAGTACTTC. Amino acids: CAWSRTAGETQYF.

V is TRBV7-8 and J is TRBJ2-2; D could derive from TRBD1 or TRBD2 (6 bases each). The V gene's germline CDR1 is SGHVS and CDR2 FQNEAQ. Trimming left V 6 bases short and J 5 bases short, with 19 bases between. The CDR3 runs to 16 residues. The CDR3 DNA follows: TGTGCCAGCAGACGCGAGGGGGGCCGTAGGACCGGGGAGCTGTTTTTT. It is translated as CASRREGGRRTGELFF.

The CDR3 here is CASGAGGSYNEQFF. The DNA for the CDR3 is TGTGCCAGTGGGGCGGGAGGCTCCTACAATGAGCAGTTCTTC. The chain is built from TRBV5-4 and TRBJ2-1, with TRBD2 matching 8 bases. The CDR3 has 14 residues. Germline V CDR1 and CDR2: SGHNT, YYREEE (reference sequence). After removal of 8 bases from V and 0 bases from J, the junction contained 4 bases not matched to a gene.

This rearrangement joins TRBV10-3 to TRBJ2-7, with D tentatively TRBD2 (6 bases). The germline V gene has CDR1 ENHRY and CDR2 SYGVKD. V lost 8 bases to trimming and J lost 7 bases, with 18 bases between them. The CDR3 length is 13 residues. The CDR3, as DNA: TGTGCCATCGGAGGGTCTCGTCAAGGAGAGCAGTACTTC. It translates to CAIGGSRQGEQYF.